The 6 T cell receptor beta chains in this list originate from one sample, sequenced in a study of human T cells and chemical hapten exposure. It was from unfractionated whole blood that total RNA was extracted. TCRdb passed the 5' RACE reads through MiXCR, listing each CDR3 protein once. The table has 95,000 to 120,000 distinct CDR3 sequences, more than 15% seen once. The source of these receptors is a human donor in good health.

The V gene is TRBV4-2, the J gene TRBJ1-4; 8 bases agree with TRBD1. The CDR3 length is 16 residues. From germline, CDR1 is LGHNA and CDR2 YNFKEQ. Trimming cost V 2 bases and J 7 bases; bases outside gene matches: 9. The CDR3 nucleotides are TGTGCCAGCAGCCAATTCTCAGGGGGCGCGGGTGAAAAACTGTTTTTT. Protein sequence: CASSQFSGGAGEKLFF.

The chain is built from TRBV18 and TRBJ2-7, with 8 bases fitting TRBD2. This CDR3 has 16 amino acids. V dropped 6 bases and J dropped 6; count of bases not matched to a gene: 16. Germline CDR1 reads KGHSH; CDR2 reads LQKENI. CDR3 region: CASSTRASGSIVEQYF. The CDR3 DNA is TGTGCCAGCTCCACCAGGGCGAGCGGGAGTATAGTCGAGCAGTACTTC. The whole variable domain, remainder taken from reference TRBV18 and TRBJ2-7, is NAGVMQNPRHLVRRRGQEARLRCSPMKGHSHVYWYRQLPEEGLKFMVYLQKENIIDESGMPKERFSAEFPKEGPSILRIQQVVRGDSAAYFCASSTRASGSIVEQYFGPGTRLTVT.

This clonotype was detected only a few times. A junction boundary mismatches the germline segment, possibly from a read error. The chain has TRBV12-3 or TRBV12-4 and TRBJ1-5; maybe TRBD1 (6 bases). The CDR3 is 14 residues long. CDR3 sequence (DNA): TGTGCCAGCGGTTTGGACAGCTTCAATCAGCCCCAGCATTTT. It codes for CASGLDSFNQPQHF.

The sample holds a few counts of this clonotype. The chain uses TRBV14 and TRBJ2-3; 8 positions match TRBD2. Germline lookup yields CDR1 SGHDN and CDR2 FVKESK. CDR3 size: 15 residues. Trimming cost V 2 bases and J 4 bases; bases outside gene matches: 5. CDR3 residues: CASSQLLADPDTQYF. The CDR3 region has the DNA TGTGCCAGCAGCCAACTACTAGCGGACCCAGATACGCAGTATTTT.

The chain carries TRBV19 and TRBJ2-1, with 11 bases that match TRBD2. The germline V gene encodes CDR1 LNHDA and CDR2 SQIVND (reference sequence). Losses at the gene ends were 9 bases for V and 7 bases for J; bases not matched to a gene: 11. The length of the CDR3 is 15 residues. CDR3 sequence (DNA): TGTGCCAGCCGACTACTAGCGGGAGAGGTAAATGAGCAGTTCTTC. This gives the protein CASRLLAGEVNEQFF.

This clonotype showed up just a few times. The CDR3 is CASSLTSGQETQYF. In nucleotides, the CDR3 is TGTGCCAGCAGTTTGACTAGCGGCCAAGAGACCCAGTACTTC. V and J are TRBV12-3 or TRBV12-4 and TRBJ2-5, with TRBD2 matching over 9 bases. The CDR3 covers 14 residues. The V and J ends lost 3 bases and 1 base, in that order; junction bases with no gene match: 0.